One sample yielded the 9 T cell receptor beta chains listed below, sequenced in a study of PD-L1 blockade in urothelial cancer (dated by TCRdb to about 2017). The protocol used for the library was the immunoSEQ multiplex PCR assay. Entries here come from immuneACCESS through TCRdb and include only in-frame sequences with V and J called. Some clones fail to appear in such tables; in the studies checked, an unresolved V gene covers under half of the shortfall, and the cause of the remainder is unknown. The sample yields roughly 20,000 clones; around 90% were counted once. About 16% of the sample is held by the ten biggest clonotypes. This specimen was PBMCs, taken around atezolizumab (anti-PD-L1) treatment. These receptors came from a woman aged 55-69 years with urothelial cancer.

This clone was seen just once. This chain joins TRBV28 and TRBJ2-7; D might be TRBD1 (7 bases). V dropped 1 base and J dropped 12 bases, with 13 bases sitting between them. The CDR3 runs 12 residues. Per germline, CDR1 MDHEN and CDR2 SYDVKM. CDR3 region: CASSLSAGGRYF. The CDR3 nucleotides are TGTGCCAGCAGTTTATCGGCAGGGGGGAGGTACTTC.

The chain employs TRBV27 and TRBJ2-3; 10 nucleotides line up with TRBD2. This CDR3 comprises 17 residues. J was trimmed by 8 bases and V by 5 bases; bases with no gene match: 16. CDR1 MNHEY and CDR2 SMNVEV come from the germline V gene (reference sequence). CDR3 DNA sequence: TGTGCCAGCAGTCCCCTGCGAGCGGGAGGGCCGGAGGGTACGCAGTATTTT. It encodes CASSPLRAGGPEGTQYF.

The rearrangement uses TRBV4-2 and TRBJ1-1, with D tentatively TRBD1 (6 bases). V was clipped by 6 bases and J by 0 bases, with 14 bases between them. The germline V gene has CDR1 LGHNA and CDR2 YNFKEQ. This CDR3 has 15 amino acids. The CDR3 DNA reads TGTGCCAGCAGGGTAATACAGGGATTGAACACTGAAGCTTTCTTT. Its protein product is CASRVIQGLNTEAFF.

Concerning this clone: The germline gene is not matched at one end of the junction; a read error may be the cause. V is TRBV7-7 and J is TRBJ2-1, with a possible D match to TRBD2 (6 bases). This CDR3 has 13 amino acids. The germline V gene encodes CDR1 SSHAT and CDR2 FNYEAQ (reference sequence). The DNA for the CDR3 is TGTGCTAGCAGCTTAGAACTAGCTAATGAGCAGTTCTTC. Amino acids: CASSLELANEQFF.

The chain joins TRBV9 to TRBJ2-2; D remains unclear. CDR3 length equals 16 residues. V lost 0 bases, J lost 5 bases, and 14 bases lay in between. Germline CDR1 is SGDLS and CDR2 is YYNGEE. The CDR3 coding sequence is TGTGCCAGCAGCGTAGGGCTTGGCCTTTCAACCGGGGAGCTGTTTTTT. This codes for CASSVGLGLSTGELFF.

The V gene is TRBV19, the J gene TRBJ1-5; perhaps TRBD1 as D (6 bases). Trimming left V 8 bases short and J 6 bases short, with 20 bases between. Per germline, CDR1 LNHDA and CDR2 SQIVND (reference sequence). This CDR3 comprises 15 residues. This CDR3 reads CASRTNRVTAQPQHF. The DNA for the CDR3 is TGTGCCAGTCGTACAAACAGGGTAACGGCTCAGCCCCAGCATTTT.

This chain connects TRBV6-5 to TRBJ1-2; 10 bases line up with TRBD1. Germline loops: CDR1 MNHEY, CDR2 SVGAGI. J gave up 7 bases and V 4 bases, and 12 bases lay outside the gene matches. This CDR3 region has 16 residues. The CDR3 DNA sequence: TGTGCCAGCAGTTCGCCCCGGACAGGGGGGCTTGGTGGCTACACCTTC. Translation: CASSSPRTGGLGGYTF.

The genes are TRBV30 and TRBJ1-2; D is possibly TRBD1 (6 bases). CDR1 and CDR2 (germline): GTSNPN, SVGIG (reference sequence). The V end lost 2 bases, the J end lost 3 bases, and 22 bases lay between the germline ends. There are 17 residues in the CDR3. DNA for the CDR3: TGTGCCTGGAGTCCCAGAGGGGGAACGACAGCACACTATGGCTACACCTTC. As protein: CAWSPRGGTTAHYGYTF.

The chain is built from TRBV14 and TRBJ1-1; possible D gene TRBD1, 6 bases. This CDR3 comprises 18 residues. The germline V gene encodes CDR1 SGHDN and CDR2 FVKESK. With 0 bases removed from V and 4 bases from J, the gap between germline ends came to 21 bases. CDR3 sequence reads: CASSQDSEGGELSTEAFF. As DNA, the CDR3 is TGTGCCAGCAGCCAAGATTCGGAGGGGGGGGAATTGAGCACTGAAGCTTTCTTT.